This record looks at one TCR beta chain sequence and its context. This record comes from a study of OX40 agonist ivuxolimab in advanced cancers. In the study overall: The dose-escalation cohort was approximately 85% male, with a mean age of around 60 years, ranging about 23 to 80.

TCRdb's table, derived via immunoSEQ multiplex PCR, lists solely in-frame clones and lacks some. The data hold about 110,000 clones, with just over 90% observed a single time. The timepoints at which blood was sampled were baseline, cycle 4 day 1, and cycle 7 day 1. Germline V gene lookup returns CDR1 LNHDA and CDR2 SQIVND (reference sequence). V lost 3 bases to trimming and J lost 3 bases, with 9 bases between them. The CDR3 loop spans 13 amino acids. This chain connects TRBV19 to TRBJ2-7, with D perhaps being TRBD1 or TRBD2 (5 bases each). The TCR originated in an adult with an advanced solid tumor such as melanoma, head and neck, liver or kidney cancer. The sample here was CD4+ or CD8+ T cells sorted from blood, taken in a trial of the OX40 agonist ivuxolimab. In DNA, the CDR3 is TGTGCCAGTAGTATGGGGACGGACTACGAGCAGTACTTC. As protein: CASSMGTDYEQYF.